This T cell receptor beta chain is drawn from a study of T-cell memory formation after mild COVID-19. Points from the study as a whole: Clones that contracted clustered mainly in CM and EM if CD4+ and in EMRA if CD8+.

V dropped 5 bases and J dropped 1 base, with 17 bases sitting between them. In germline, CDR1 is SGHTA, CDR2 FQGTGA. The CDR3 is 16 amino acids. With respect to this clonotype: As yet, its antigen is unknown.

5'RACE, which relied on constant-segment primers, yielded TCR alpha and TCR beta cDNA libraries carrying sample barcodes and UMIs. TCRdb processed the 5' RACE reads anew with MiXCR; each CDR3 protein has one entry. Of around 500,000 distinct CDR3 sequences in the sample, about 20% were seen once. The sample consisted of PBMCs or a T cell subset sorted from them (not recorded which). The J gene is TRBJ1-1, the V gene TRBV7-3; no clear D. The sequence came from an adult woman who had mild COVID-19 (a few samples of this study predate the infection). Cell type and time point are not known. The CDR3: CASSQIRRGKNTEAFF. The CDR3 DNA is TGTGCCAGCAGCCAGATCCGACGGGGAAAGAACACTGAAGCTTTCTTT.